This T cell receptor (beta chain) stems from a study of blood T cell repertoires in COVID-19. Study details: From the United States, Italy and Spain came samples of acute and convalescent COVID-19. T cells, B-cell-depleted T cells, or PBMCs supplied cDNA or gDNA.

How the authors handled the data: Researchers report that nucleated cell counts were estimated from reference gene primer amplification. Data came from immunoSEQ multiplex PCR; TCRdb stores just in-frame clones and leaves some out. The V and J calls and clone size come from that table; D and trimming were worked out from the DNA. The table shows 30,000 or so clones, with roughly 88% occurring only once. CDR1 KGHSH and CDR2 LQKENI come from the germline V gene. The CDR3 contains 13 residues. V lost 8 bases and J 6 bases, leaving 14 bases between the germline ends. V and J are TRBV18 and TRBJ2-1; D may be TRBD2 (5 bases). This clonotype was obtained from a man between 65 and 85 years old with active or convalescent COVID-19. Material: peripheral blood. The CDR3 reads CASRSGLINEQFF. The DNA for the CDR3 is TGTGCCAGCCGATCAGGACTCATCAATGAGCAGTTCTTC.